This TCR beta chain was identified in a study of T-cell reconstitution after alpha-beta-depleted transplantation in children. General study results and limits: About two months after transplant, alpha-beta T cells reportedly came from several hundred expanded graft clones. Where some patients showed high TCRbeta diversity at day 60, it came from recipient T cells and thymic progenitors that had survived. Most T-cell counts and diversity one year after the transplant came from T cells that were newly produced.

TCRbeta library preparation incorporated unique molecular identifiers. From the PCR reads, TCRdb called clonotypes with MiXCR, one entry per CDR3 protein. Counted here are 280,000 or so distinct CDR3 sequences, roughly 12% occurring once; the ten biggest clones make up around 22%. This clonotype was recorded at least ten times. The antigen is not known. The CDR3 extends over 16 amino acids. Unmatched junction bases numbered 5, after V lost 3 bases and J lost 2 bases. Germline-derived CDR1 and CDR2 are SGHRS and YFSETQ. The sequencing here drew on peripheral blood, taken 180 days after TCRalphabeta/CD19-depleted stem cell transplant. The chain carries TRBV5-1 and TRBJ2-2, with 9 nucleotides matching TRBD2. The receptor's source is a male patient aged 2 to 9 who had a stem cell transplant for chronic granulomatous disease, so the T cells may come from the graft donor. The CDR3 sequence is CASSSQTSGNTGELFF. CDR3 bases: TGCGCCAGCAGCTCCCAGACTAGCGGTAACACCGGGGAGCTGTTTTTT. Supplemented by reference TRBV5-1 and TRBJ2-2, the full variable domain reads KAGVTQTPRYLIKTRGQQVTLSCSPISGHRSVSWYQQTPGQGLQFLFEYFSETQRNKGNFPGRFSGRQFSNSRSEMNVSTLELGDSALYLCASSSQTSGNTGELFFGEGSRLTVL.